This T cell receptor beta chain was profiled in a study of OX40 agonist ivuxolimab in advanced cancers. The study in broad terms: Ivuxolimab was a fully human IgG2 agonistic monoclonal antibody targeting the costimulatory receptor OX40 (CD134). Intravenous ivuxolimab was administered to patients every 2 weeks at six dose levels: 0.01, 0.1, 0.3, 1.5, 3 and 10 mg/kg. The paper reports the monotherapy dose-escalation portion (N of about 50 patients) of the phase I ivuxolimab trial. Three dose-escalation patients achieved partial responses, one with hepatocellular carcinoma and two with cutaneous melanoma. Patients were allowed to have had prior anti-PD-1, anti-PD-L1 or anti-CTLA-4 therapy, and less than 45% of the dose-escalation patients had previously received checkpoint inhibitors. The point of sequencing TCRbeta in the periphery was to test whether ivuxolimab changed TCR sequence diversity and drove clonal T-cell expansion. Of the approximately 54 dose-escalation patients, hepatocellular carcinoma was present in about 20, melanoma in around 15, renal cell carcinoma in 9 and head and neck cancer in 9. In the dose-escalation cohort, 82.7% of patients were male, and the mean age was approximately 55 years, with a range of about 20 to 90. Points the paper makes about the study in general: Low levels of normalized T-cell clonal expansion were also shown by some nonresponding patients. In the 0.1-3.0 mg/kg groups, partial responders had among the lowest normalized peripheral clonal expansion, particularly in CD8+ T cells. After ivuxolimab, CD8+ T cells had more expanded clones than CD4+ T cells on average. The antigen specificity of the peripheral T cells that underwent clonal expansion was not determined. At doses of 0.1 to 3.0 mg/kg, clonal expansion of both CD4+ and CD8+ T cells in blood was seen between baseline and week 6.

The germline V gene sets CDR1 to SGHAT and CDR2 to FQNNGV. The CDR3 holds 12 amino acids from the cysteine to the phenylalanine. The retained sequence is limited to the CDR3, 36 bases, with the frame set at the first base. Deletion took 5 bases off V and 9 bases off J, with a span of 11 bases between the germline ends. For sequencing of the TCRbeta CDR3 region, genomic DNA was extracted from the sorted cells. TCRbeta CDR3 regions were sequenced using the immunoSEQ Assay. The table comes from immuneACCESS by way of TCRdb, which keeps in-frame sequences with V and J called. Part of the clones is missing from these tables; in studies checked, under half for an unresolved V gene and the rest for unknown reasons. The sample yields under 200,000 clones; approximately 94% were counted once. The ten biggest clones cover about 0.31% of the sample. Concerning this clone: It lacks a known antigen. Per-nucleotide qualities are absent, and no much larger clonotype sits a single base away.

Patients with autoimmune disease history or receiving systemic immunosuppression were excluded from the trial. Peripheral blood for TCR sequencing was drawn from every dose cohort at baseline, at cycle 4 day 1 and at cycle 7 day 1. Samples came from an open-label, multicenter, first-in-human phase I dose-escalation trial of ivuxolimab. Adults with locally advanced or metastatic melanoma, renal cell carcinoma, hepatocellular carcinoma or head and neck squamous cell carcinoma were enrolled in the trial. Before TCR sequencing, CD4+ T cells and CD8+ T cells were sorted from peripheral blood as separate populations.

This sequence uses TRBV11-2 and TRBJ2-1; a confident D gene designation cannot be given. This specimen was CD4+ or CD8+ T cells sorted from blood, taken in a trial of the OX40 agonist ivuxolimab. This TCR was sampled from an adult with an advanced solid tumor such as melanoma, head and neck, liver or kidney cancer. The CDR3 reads CASSRWSSEQFF. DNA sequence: TGTGCCAGCAGCCGTTGGAGCTCTGAGCAGTTCTTC.